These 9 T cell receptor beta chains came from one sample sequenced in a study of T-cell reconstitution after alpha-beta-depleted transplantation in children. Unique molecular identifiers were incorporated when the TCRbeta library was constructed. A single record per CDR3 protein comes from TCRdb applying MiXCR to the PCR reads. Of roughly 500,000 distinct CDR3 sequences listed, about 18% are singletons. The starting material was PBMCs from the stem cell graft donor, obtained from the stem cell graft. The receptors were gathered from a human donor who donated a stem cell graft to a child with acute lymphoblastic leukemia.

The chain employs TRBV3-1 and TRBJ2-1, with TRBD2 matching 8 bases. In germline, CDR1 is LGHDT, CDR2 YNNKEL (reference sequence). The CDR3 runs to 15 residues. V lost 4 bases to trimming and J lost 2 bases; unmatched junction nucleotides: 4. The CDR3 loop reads CASSPAGDPYNEQFF. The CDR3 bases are TGTGCCAGCAGCCCAGCGGGAGACCCCTACAATGAGCAGTTCTTC.

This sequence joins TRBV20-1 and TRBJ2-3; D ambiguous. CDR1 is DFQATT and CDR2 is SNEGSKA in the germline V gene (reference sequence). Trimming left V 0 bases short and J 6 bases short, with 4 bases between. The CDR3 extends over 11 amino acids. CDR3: CSAREVDTQYF. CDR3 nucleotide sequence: TGCAGTGCTAGAGAGGTGGATACGCAGTATTTT.

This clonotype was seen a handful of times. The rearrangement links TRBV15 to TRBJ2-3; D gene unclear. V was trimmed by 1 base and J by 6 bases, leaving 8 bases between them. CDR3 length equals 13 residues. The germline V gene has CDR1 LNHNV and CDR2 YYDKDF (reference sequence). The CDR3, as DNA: TGTGCCACCAGCAGAGTAGGTGGGGATACGCAGTATTTT. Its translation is CATSRVGGDTQYF.

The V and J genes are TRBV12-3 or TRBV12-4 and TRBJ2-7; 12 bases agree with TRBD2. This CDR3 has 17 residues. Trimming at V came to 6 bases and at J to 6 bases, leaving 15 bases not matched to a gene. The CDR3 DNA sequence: TGTGCCAGCAGCATGGGGTTTCTAGCGGGAGGGCCGCGCGAGCAGTACTTC. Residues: CASSMGFLAGGPREQYF.

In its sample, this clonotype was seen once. The CDR3 DNA sequence: TGTGCCAGCAGTACGCTAACCGGGATCTTGGCGGGTGGCTACACCTTC. Protein: CASSTLTGILAGGYTF. The chain combines TRBV27 with TRBJ1-2; D ambiguous. The CDR3 has 16 residues. Germline V CDR1 and CDR2: MNHEY, SMNVEV (reference sequence). Trimming cost V 5 bases and J 7 bases, with 23 bases left between them.

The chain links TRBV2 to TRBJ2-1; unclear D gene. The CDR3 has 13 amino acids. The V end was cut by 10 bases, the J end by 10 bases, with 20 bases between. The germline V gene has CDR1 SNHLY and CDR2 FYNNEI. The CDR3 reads CATPLGDNLEQFF. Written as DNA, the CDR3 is TGTGCCACCCCTTTAGGTGATAATCTGGAGCAGTTCTTC.

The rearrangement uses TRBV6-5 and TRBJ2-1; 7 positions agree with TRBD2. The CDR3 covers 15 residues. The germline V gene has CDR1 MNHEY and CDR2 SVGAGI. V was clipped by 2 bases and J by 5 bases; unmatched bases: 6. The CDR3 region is CASSYMSGGDNEQFF. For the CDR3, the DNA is TGTGCCAGCAGTTACATGTCTGGGGGGGACAATGAGCAGTTCTTC.

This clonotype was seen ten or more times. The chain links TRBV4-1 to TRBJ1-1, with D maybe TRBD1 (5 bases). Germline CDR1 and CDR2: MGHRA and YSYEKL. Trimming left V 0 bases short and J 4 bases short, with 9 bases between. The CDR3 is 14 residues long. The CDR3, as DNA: TGCGCCAGCAGCCAAGATAGAGGGGTCACTGAAGCTTTCTTT. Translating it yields CASSQDRGVTEAFF.

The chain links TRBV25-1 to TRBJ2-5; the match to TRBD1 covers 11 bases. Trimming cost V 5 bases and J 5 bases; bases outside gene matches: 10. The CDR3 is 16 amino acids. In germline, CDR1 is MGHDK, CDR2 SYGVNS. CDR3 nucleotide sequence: TGTGCCAGCAGTTCCGATAGGGGACAGGGGGTTGAGACCCAGTACTTC. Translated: CASSSDRGQGVETQYF. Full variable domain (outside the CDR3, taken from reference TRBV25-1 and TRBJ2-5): EADIYQTPRYLVIGTGKKITLECSQTMGHDKMYWYQQDPGMELHLIHYSYGVNSTEKGDLSSESTVSRIRTEHFPLTLESARPSHTSQYLCASSSDRGQGVETQYFGPGTRLLVL.